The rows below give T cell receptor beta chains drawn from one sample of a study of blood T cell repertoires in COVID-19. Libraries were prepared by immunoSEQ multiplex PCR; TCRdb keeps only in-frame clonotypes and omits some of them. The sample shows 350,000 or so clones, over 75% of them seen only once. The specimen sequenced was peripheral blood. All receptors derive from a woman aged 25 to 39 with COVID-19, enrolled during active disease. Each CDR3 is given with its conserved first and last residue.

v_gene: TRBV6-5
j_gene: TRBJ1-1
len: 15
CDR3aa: CASSPQGQLNTEAFF

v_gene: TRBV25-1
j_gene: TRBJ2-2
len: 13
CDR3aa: CASSERELGELFF

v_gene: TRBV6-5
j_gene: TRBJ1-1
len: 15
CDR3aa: CASAKGVIPNTEAFF

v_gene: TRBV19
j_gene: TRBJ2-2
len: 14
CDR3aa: CASSIGQQAGELFF

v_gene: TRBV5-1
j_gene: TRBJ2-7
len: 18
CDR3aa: CASSSPLVAGGGYYEQYF

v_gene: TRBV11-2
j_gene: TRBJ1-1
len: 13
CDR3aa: CASSSDRGRDAFF

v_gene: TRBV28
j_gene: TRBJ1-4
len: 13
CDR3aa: CASTGTAPEKLFF

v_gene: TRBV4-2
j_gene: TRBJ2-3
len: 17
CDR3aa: CASSQGRAGASTDTQYF

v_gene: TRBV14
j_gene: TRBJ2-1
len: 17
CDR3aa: CASSQGRGLAFSNEQFF

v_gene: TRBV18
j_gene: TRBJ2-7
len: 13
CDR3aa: CASSSDRAGEQYF

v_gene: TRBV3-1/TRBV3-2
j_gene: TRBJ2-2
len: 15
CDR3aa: CASSQGLAGAGELFF

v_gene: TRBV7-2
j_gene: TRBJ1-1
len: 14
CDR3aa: CASRAGQLNTEAFF

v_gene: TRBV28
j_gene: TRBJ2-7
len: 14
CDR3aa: CASSLTGTNYEQYF

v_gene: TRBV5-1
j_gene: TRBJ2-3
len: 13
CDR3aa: CASIQENTDTQYF

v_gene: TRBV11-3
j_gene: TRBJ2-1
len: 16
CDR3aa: CASSLGKREVYNEQFF

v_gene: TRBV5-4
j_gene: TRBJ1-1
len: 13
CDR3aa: CASSLDGIGEAFF

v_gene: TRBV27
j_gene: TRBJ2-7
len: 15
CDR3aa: CASSFIAGGGDEQYF

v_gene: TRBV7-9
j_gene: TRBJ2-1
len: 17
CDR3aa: CASSSEWGLANYNEQFF

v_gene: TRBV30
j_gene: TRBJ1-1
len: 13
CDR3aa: CAWGTGKNTEAFF

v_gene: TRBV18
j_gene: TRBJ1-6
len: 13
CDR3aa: CASSPNSNSPLHF

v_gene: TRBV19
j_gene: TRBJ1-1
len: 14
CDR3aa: CASSPTGANTEAFF

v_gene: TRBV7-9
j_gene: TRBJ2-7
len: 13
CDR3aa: CASSPAGTYEQYF

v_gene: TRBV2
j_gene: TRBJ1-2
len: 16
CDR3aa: CASSLRESDRAHGYTF

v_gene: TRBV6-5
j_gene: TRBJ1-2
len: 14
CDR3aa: CASRSPTFSYGYTF

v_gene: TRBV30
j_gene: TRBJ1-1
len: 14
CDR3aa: CAWSAWQGVTEAFF

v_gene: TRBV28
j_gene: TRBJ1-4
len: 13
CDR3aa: CASQQGLREKLFF

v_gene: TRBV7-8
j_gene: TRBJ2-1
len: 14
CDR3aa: CATKALAANNEQFF

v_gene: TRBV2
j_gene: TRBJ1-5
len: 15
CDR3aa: CASSPDRAINQPQHF

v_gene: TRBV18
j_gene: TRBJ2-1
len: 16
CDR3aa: CASSPSPGLAGWVQFF

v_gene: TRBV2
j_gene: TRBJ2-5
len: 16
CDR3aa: CASSKGAGGGQETQYF

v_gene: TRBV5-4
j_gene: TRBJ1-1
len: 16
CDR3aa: CASSLGGQGARTEAFF

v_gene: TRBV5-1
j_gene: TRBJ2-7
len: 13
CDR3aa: CASSFGVSYEQYF

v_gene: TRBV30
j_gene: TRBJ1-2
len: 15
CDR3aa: CAWSRGQGVLTGYTF

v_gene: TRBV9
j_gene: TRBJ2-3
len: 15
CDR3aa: CASSGPAGVEDTQYF

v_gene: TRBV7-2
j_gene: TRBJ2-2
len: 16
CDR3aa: CASRPRGGVNTGELFF

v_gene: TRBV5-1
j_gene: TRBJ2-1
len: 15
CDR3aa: CASEGGTSSYNEQFF

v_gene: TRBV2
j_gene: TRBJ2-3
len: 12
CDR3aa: CAGGQGSDTQYF

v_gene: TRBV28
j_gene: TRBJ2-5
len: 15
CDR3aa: CASSSLTSVRETQYF

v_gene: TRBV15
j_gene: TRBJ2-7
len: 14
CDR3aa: CATSSSANSYEQYF

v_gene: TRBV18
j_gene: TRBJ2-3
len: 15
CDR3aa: CASSPGLASTDTQYF

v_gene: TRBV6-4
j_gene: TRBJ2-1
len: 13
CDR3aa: CASSDSDNNEQFF

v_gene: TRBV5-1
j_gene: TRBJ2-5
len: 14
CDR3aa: CASSLREMGETQYF

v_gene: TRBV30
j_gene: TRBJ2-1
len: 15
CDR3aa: CAWRIRDNSYNEQFF

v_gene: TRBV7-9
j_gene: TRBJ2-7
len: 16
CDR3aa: CASSLAGTRNSYEQYF

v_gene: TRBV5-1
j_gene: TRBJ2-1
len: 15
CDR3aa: CASSLEGGRGNEQFF

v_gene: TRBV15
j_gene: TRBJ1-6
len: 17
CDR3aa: CATSRDPLDRWNSPLHF

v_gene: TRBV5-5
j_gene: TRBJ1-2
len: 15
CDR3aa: CASSLVVRSAYGYTF

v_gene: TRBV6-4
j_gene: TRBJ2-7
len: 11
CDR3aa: CASSDLYEQYF